The subject of this entry is one T cell receptor (beta chain). The data originate from a study of tumor-infiltrating lymphocytes in localized non-small cell lung cancer. Sequencing was performed with immunoSEQ multiplex PCR; in TCRdb, only in-frame clones are kept and a portion is missing. Of approximately 10,000 clones listed, around 83% are singletons. This TCR was sampled from a human donor with non-small cell lung cancer. The sequenced sample consisted of lung tumor tissue.

The CDR3 protein is CASSEALGNTIYF. The CDR3 DNA follows: TGTGCCAGCAGTGAAGCGCTAGGGAACACCATATATTTT. The chain joins TRBV6-1 to TRBJ1-3; unclear D gene. Germline V gene lookup returns CDR1 MNHNS and CDR2 SASEGT. The CDR3 covers 13 residues. With 0 bases removed from V and 7 bases from J, the gap between germline ends came to 7 bases.